This T cell receptor (beta chain) was recorded in a study of blood T cell repertoires in COVID-19. Across the study: Italy, Spain and the United States were the sources of the convalescent and acute COVID-19 samples. In each case, the material was cDNA or gDNA derived from T cells, B-cell-depleted T cells, or PBMCs.

How the authors handled the data: Amplification of reference gene primers provided the estimated nucleated cell counts. Repertoires were generated with immunoSEQ multiplex PCR, while TCRdb's copy carries only in-frame clones and drops some. That table is the source of V, J and clone size, and D and trimming were worked out from the DNA. The sample has 200,000 to 250,000 clones, under 90% seen once. The receptor was isolated from a woman aged 80 or over with active or convalescent COVID-19. Sequences were obtained from peripheral blood.

The CDR3 coding sequence is TGTGCCACCAGTAGCGGGGGCACAGATACGCAGTATTTT. It codes for CATSSGGTDTQYF. This rearrangement joins TRBV24-1 to TRBJ2-3; TRBD2 matches at 7 bases. Germline lookup yields CDR1 KGHDR and CDR2 SFDVKD. Germline trimming cut 6 bases from V and 1 base from J; bases unmatched to any gene: 0. The CDR3 runs to 13 residues.